Listed below are T cell receptor beta chains from one sample, sequenced in a study of identical twins. Using its own MiXCR run on the 5' RACE reads, TCRdb lists one record per CDR3 protein. This table has 200,000 to 250,000 distinct CDR3 sequences, approximately 7% appearing once. The same sample was also studied in work on yellow fever vaccine responses in identical twins.

Sequences were obtained from memory (CD45RO+) T cells sorted from blood. The receptors here all came from a woman aged 18-30 years in good health. Each CDR3 is given with its conserved first and last residue. D genes are given only for firm matches. Only some rows state a clone size, as once, few, many or a class for expanded clones.

D gene	V gene	J gene	clone size	CDR3 DNA	CDR3 protein
TRBD1	TRBV28	TRBJ1-2	.	TGTGCCAGCAGTCCGGGCACAGGGGGACACTTGACTAACTATGGCTACACCTTC	CASSPGTGGHLTNYGYTF
.	TRBV24-1	TRBJ2-3	few	TGTGCCACCAGTGGCCAGGGGCCAGATACGCAGTATTTT	CATSGQGPDTQYF
.	TRBV20-1	TRBJ1-6	.	TGCAGTGCCGGCCATGGGGGCCTCGTTAATTCACCCCTCCACTTT	CSAGHGGLVNSPLHF
.	TRBV18	TRBJ2-7	few	TGTGCCAGCTCGCCACCGGGACCGAAAAACTCCTACGAGCAGTACTTC	CASSPPGPKNSYEQYF
.	TRBV4-1	TRBJ2-2	many	TGCGCCAGCAGACTCGGTGCTAGGGGGGGCACCGGGGAGCTGTTTTTT	CASRLGARGGTGELFF
.	TRBV27	TRBJ2-3	few	TGTGCCAGCAGAGACTACTACGGGGGAGATACGCAGTATTTT	CASRDYYGGDTQYF
.	TRBV12-3/TRBV12-4	TRBJ2-7	.	TGTGCCAGCAGCCCCTCCGGAGGGGGGACCTACGAGCAGTACTTC	CASSPSGGGTYEQYF
TRBD2	TRBV11-2	TRBJ2-1	few	TGTGCCAGCAGCCCACGTTCGGGCGGGGGGTTTGAGCAGTTCTTC	CASSPRSGGGFEQFF
.	TRBV5-1	TRBJ2-1	many	TGCGCCAGCAGCCTCCGGGTCGACTCCTACAATGAGCAGTTCTTC	CASSLRVDSYNEQFF
TRBD2	TRBV9	TRBJ2-1	many	TGTGCCAGCAGCCCCACTAGCGAGAAAGGGGAGCAGTTCTTC	CASSPTSEKGEQFF
TRBD1	TRBV28	TRBJ2-7	many	TGTGCCACCGCTTCCGGGGACAGGCCTTGGTGGCAGTACTTC	CATASGDRPWWQYF